This T cell receptor beta chain was identified in a study of blood T cell repertoires in COVID-19. The table lists this clone with a count of one. The protocol was immunoSEQ multiplex PCR, while the TCRdb copy is restricted to in-frame clones and leaves out a portion. The sample contains approximately 110,000 clones, 75% to 90% of which appear only once. Sample: peripheral blood. This sequence originates from a woman of 80 years or more with COVID-19, enrolled during active disease.

CDR3 in amino acids: CASSNRGQEKLFF. The CDR3 coding sequence is TGTGCCAGCAGTAACAGGGGGCAAGAAAAACTGTTTTTT. V gene TRBV2 combines with J gene TRBJ1-4, with 9 bases aligning to TRBD1. In germline, CDR1 is SNHLY, CDR2 FYNNEI. Trimming removed 5 bases from V and 8 bases from J; junction bases left unmatched: 3. This CDR3 is built from 13 residues.